These T cell receptor beta chains were read from a single sample in a study of OX40 agonist ivuxolimab in advanced cancers. Libraries were prepared by immunoSEQ multiplex PCR; TCRdb keeps only in-frame clonotypes and omits some of them. The data show some 76,000 clones, roughly 93% seen once. This specimen consisted of CD4+ or CD8+ T cells sorted from blood, obtained in a trial of the OX40 agonist ivuxolimab. The receptors come from an adult with an advanced solid tumor such as melanoma, head and neck, liver or kidney cancer. Each CDR3 is given with its conserved first and last residue. The D gene is left open where the match is weak. Rows give clone size only sometimes, using once, few, many, or a class for an expanded clone.

- | TRBJ1-1 | - | TRBV19 | TGTGCCAGTAGGCTTACAGGGTCCAACACTGAAGCTTTCTTT | CASRLTGSNTEAFF
- | TRBJ2-1 | - | TRBV9 | TGTGCCAGCAGCGTAGGATGGGCAGTTGAGCAGTTCTTC | CASSVGWAVEQFF
- | TRBJ2-1 | - | TRBV27 | TGTGCCAGCAGTCCCACCGTACTCTCCTACAATGAGCAGTTCTTC | CASSPTVLSYNEQFF
- | TRBJ2-3 | - | TRBV27 | TGTGCCAGCAGTGCCGGGGCGTGGGGGGCGCAAGATACGCAGTATTTT | CASSAGAWGAQDTQYF
- | TRBJ2-1 | - | TRBV15 | TGTGCCACCAGCAGAGATAGAGGGGGACCGGCGGTGCAGTTCTTC | CATSRDRGGPAVQFF
once | TRBJ2-4 | TRBD2 | TRBV27 | TGTGCCAGCATCTCGCTAGCGGGAGACATTCAGTACTTC | CASISLAGDIQYF
- | TRBJ1-2 | TRBD1 | TRBV9 | TGTGCCAGCAGCGTACTCGACAGGGACTATGGCTACACCTTC | CASSVLDRDYGYTF
- | TRBJ1-2 | - | TRBV9 | TGTGCCAGCAGCGTAGCCCTAGATGGAGTAAGCGGCTACACCTTC | CASSVALDGVSGYTF
- | TRBJ2-2 | - | TRBV4-1 | TGCGCCAGCAGCGACACAACCACCGGGGAGCTGTTTTTT | CASSDTTTGELFF
- | TRBJ1-5 | TRBD1 | TRBV18 | TGTGCCAGCTCATCGTGGACAGGCGGGGGCAATCAGCCCCAGCATTTT | CASSSWTGGGNQPQHF
once | TRBJ2-1 | - | TRBV5-1 | TGCGCCAGCAGCTTGGAGAATGAGCAGTTCTTC | CASSLENEQFF
- | TRBJ2-7 | TRBD2 | TRBV29-1 | TGCAGCGTTGAAGGACTAGCGGGATGGTCAGAGGACGAGCAGTACTTC | CSVEGLAGWSEDEQYF
- | TRBJ1-2 | - | TRBV15 | TGTGCCACCAGCGGATTTCTAGACAGCTCTAACTATGGCTACACCTTC | CATSGFLDSSNYGYTF
- | TRBJ1-3 | - | TRBV7-9 | TGTGCCAGCAGCGCCCAGGGAAACACCATATATTTT | CASSAQGNTIYF
- | TRBJ2-1 | TRBD2 | TRBV7-6 | TGTGCCAGCACCCTAGCGGGGGGGACGTACAATGAGCAGTTCTTC | CASTLAGGTYNEQFF
medium-sized | TRBJ1-2 | - | TRBV5-5 | TGTGCCAGCAGCCTAGGGACACATGGCTACACCTTC | CASSLGTHGYTF
- | TRBJ2-7 | - | TRBV7-8 | TGTGCCAGCAGCCAGGGTTACTACGAGCAGTACTTC | CASSQGYYEQYF
- | TRBJ2-3 | TRBD1 | TRBV23-1 | TGCGCCAGCAGTCAACAGACAGGGGTGGCAGATACGCAGTATTTT | CASSQQTGVADTQYF
- | TRBJ2-5 | TRBD2 | TRBV11-2 | TGTGCCAGCAGCCGACCTGAGACTAGCCGAGAAGAGACCCAGTACTTC | CASSRPETSREETQYF
- | TRBJ2-3 | - | TRBV2 | TGTGCCAGCAGCGACCCCGGAAACCCCCGGACAGATACGCAGTATTTT | CASSDPGNPRTDTQYF
- | TRBJ1-1 | - | TRBV9 | TGTGCCAGCAGCGTAAGCGGGGGCGGCACTGAAGCTTTCTTT | CASSVSGGGTEAFF
- | TRBJ2-7 | - | TRBV4-1 | TGCGCCAGCAGCCAGCGACAGACACCTACCTACGAGCAGTACTTC | CASSQRQTPTYEQYF
- | TRBJ1-2 | - | TRBV4-3 | TGCGCCAGCAGCCTGGGGATCAACTATGGCTACACCTTC | CASSLGINYGYTF
- | TRBJ2-7 | - | TRBV4-3 | TGCGCCAGCAGCCAGAGTGCCCGGGCACAATACGAGCAGTACTTC | CASSQSARAQYEQYF
few | TRBJ1-5 | - | TRBV27 | TGTGCCAGCAGACCAGTAAGCAATCAGCCCCAGCATTTT | CASRPVSNQPQHF
- | TRBJ1-2 | - | TRBV20-1 | TGCAGTGCTTGGGGCGACTATGGCTACACCTTC | CSAWGDYGYTF
- | TRBJ2-2 | - | TRBV19 | TGTGCCAGTAGTAGGGCAGGGGACCTCGCGAACACCGGGGAGCTGTTTTTT | CASSRAGDLANTGELFF
- | TRBJ1-1 | - | TRBV19 | TGTGCCAGTACCATGGGGGCGACAGTGAACACTGAAGCTTTCTTT | CASTMGATVNTEAFF
few | TRBJ1-6 | - | TRBV9 | TGTGCCAGCAGCGTAGGAGGGGTTGGCAATTCACCCCTCCACTTT | CASSVGGVGNSPLHF
- | TRBJ1-5 | - | TRBV28 | TGTGCCAGCAGTTTGGGAGGGAGTCAGCCCCAGCATTTT | CASSLGGSQPQHF
- | TRBJ1-5 | TRBD1 | TRBV6-6 | TGTGCCAGCAGTTACACGGAGACAGGGAGCCAGCCCCAGCATTTT | CASSYTETGSQPQHF
- | TRBJ2-3 | - | TRBV9 | TGTGCCAGCAGCTTGACAGCAGATACGCAGTATTTT | CASSLTADTQYF
- | TRBJ1-5 | - | TRBV27 | TGTGCCAGCAGTTCTCAGGGGCCGAAGCCCCAGCATTTT | CASSSQGPKPQHF
- | TRBJ1-1 | TRBD1 | TRBV7-2 | TGTGCCAGCAGCCCTCAGACAGGGGAAGCTTTCTTT | CASSPQTGEAFF
- | TRBJ1-1 | - | TRBV13 | TGTGCCAGCAGCTTAGGCGGGGTGGGTACTGAAGCTTTCTTT | CASSLGGVGTEAFF
- | TRBJ2-7 | TRBD2 | TRBV11-3 | TGTGCCAGCAGCTTCGCGTCCTCAGGACTAGCGGGGGCCTACGAGCAGTACTTC | CASSFASSGLAGAYEQYF
- | TRBJ2-3 | - | TRBV4-3 | TGCGCCAGCAGCCAGACAGGCGAATATTCGGAGCCGGGGCCAAGGTATACGCAGTATTTT | CASSQTGEYSEPGPRYTQYF
- | TRBJ1-1 | - | TRBV5-4 | TGTGCCAGCAGCTTGTATAGGAACACTGAAGCTTTCTTT | CASSLYRNTEAFF
once | TRBJ2-4 | - | TRBV28 | TGTGCCAGCAGTTTACTAGGAAGGGGGAACATTCAGTACTTC | CASSLLGRGNIQYF
- | TRBJ2-1 | - | TRBV27 | TGTGCCAGCATGGGGGCCAATGAGCAGTTCTTC | CASMGANEQFF
- | TRBJ2-5 | - | TRBV27 | TGTGCCAGCACCCTCCCGGGACGGTTTCAAGAGACCCAGTACTTC | CASTLPGRFQETQYF
- | TRBJ1-1 | - | TRBV28 | TGTGCCAGCAGTTTGACTCAAAGGAACACTGAAGCTTTCTTT | CASSLTQRNTEAFF
- | TRBJ2-7 | - | TRBV4-2 | TGTGCCAGCAGCCAAGAGGGTCACTACCGCTTC | CASSQEGHYRF
- | TRBJ1-2 | - | TRBV11-2 | TGTGCCAGCAGCTTGCAGGGAATCTATGGCTACACCTTC | CASSLQGIYGYTF
- | TRBJ1-2 | - | TRBV28 | TGTGCCAGCAGTTTTTCGACGGACTATGGCTACACCTTC | CASSFSTDYGYTF
- | TRBJ2-2 | - | TRBV4-3 | TGCGCCACTCGAGGGGATCAGGGAGTCGGGGAGCTGTTTTTT | CATRGDQGVGELFF
- | TRBJ2-5 | - | TRBV11-2 | TGTGCCAGCCCGGTGGGGGGGCCCTTAGAAGAGACCCAGTACTTC | CASPVGGPLEETQYF
- | TRBJ2-2 | TRBD1 | TRBV5-5 | TGTGCCAGCAGCTTGGCGCCGGGACAGGGTGGGGTAGGCACCGGGGAGCTGTTTTTT | CASSLAPGQGGVGTGELFF
- | TRBJ2-7 | - | TRBV15 | TGTGCCACCAGCAGGCCCCTAAGGTTGGACTCCTCTAGGGGCGGATACTTC | CATSRPLRLDSSRGGYF
- | TRBJ2-1 | TRBD2 | TRBV5-1 | TGCGCCAGCGGACTAGCGGGGAACTCCTACAATGAGCAGTTCTTC | CASGLAGNSYNEQFF
- | TRBJ2-7 | TRBD1 | TRBV19 | TGTGCCAGTAGCAACCGGGACAGGCCCATCTACGAGCAGTACTTC | CASSNRDRPIYEQYF
- | TRBJ1-3 | - | TRBV28 | TGTGCCAGCAGCCCCCTGGGTAGCACCATATATTTT | CASSPLGSTIYF
- | TRBJ2-7 | - | TRBV4-1 | TGCGCCAGCAGCCAAGATAGGGGGACACCGTACGAGCAGTACTTC | CASSQDRGTPYEQYF